This T cell receptor (beta chain) was obtained from a study of OX40 agonist ivuxolimab in advanced cancers. Study-level information: The patients got ivuxolimab, which is an agonistic anti-OX40 (CD134) antibody.

Produced via immunoSEQ multiplex PCR; TCRdb's table is partial and in-frame only. This sample carries some 18,000 clones, less than 95% of them seen once, and the ten largest clones take 49%. Findings of the study overall: Blood T cells, both CD4+ and CD8+, expanded clonally by week 6 at 0.1 to 3.0 mg/kg. Clonal expansion was among the lowest in partial responders at 0.1-3.0 mg/kg, especially CD8+.

Points on this clone: What it binds is unknown.

Blood sampling took place at baseline, cycle 4 day 1, and cycle 7 day 1. Germline CDR1 reads WSHSY; CDR2 reads SAAADI. CDR3 length: 13 residues. V lost 3 bases, J lost 6 bases, and 3 bases stayed unmatched. The sequencing used CD4+ or CD8+ T cells sorted from blood, collected in a trial of the OX40 agonist ivuxolimab. This TCR was sampled from an adult with an advanced solid tumor such as melanoma, head and neck, liver or kidney cancer. V gene TRBV10-2 combines with J gene TRBJ1-2; 8 bases agree with TRBD1. The CDR3 region is CASSDRTGHGYTF. CDR3 nucleotide sequence: TGCGCCAGCAGTGACCGGACAGGGCATGGCTACACCTTC.